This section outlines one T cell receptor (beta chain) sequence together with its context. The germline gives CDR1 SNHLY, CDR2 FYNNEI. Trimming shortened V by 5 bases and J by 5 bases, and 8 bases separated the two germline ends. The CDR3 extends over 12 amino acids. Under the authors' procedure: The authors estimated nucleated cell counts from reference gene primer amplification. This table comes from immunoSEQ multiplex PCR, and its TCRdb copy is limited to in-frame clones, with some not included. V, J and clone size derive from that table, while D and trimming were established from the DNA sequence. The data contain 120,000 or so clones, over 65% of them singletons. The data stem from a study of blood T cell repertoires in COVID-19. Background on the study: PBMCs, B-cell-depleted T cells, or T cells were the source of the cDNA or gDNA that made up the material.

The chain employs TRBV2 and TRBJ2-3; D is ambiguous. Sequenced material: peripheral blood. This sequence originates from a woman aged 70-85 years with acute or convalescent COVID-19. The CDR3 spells CASSSFVDTQYF. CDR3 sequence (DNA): TGTGCCAGCAGTTCGTTCGTAGATACGCAGTATTTT.